The T cell receptor (beta chain) under discussion was sequenced for a study of T cells after yellow fever vaccination. Findings of the study overall: Repertoires sorted by FACS could include abundant clonotypes that are contaminants from the bulk population. Post-booster samples contained most primary-vaccination clones (approximately 96% CD4, roughly 88% CD8).

This clonotype occurred a few times. Its antigen is not identified. The CDR3 extends over 18 amino acids. The V end lost 3 bases, the J end lost 2 bases, and 20 bases lay between the germline ends. The 5'RACE template-switching step produced TCR cDNA and added a universal primer site and UMIs. TCRdb used MiXCR to reprocess the 5' RACE reads, holding one entry per CDR3 protein. This table holds 350,000 to 450,000 distinct CDR3 sequences, over 5% found once. This material consisted of PBMCs, taken 5 days after the yellow fever booster vaccination. The chain links TRBV23-1 to TRBJ1-5, with a weak D call TRBD1 (5 bases). TRBV23-1 is recorded as an ORF, its role being uncertain. The TCR originated in a man younger than 40 who received the YFV17D yellow fever vaccine. The chain's CDR3 is CASSHQERGRGCNQPQHF. The CDR3 DNA reads TGCGCCAGCAGTCATCAGGAGCGCGGTAGGGGATGCAATCAGCCCCAGCATTTT.